This TCR beta chain was observed in a study of T-cell memory formation after mild COVID-19 (dated by TCRdb to the early 2020s). Concerning the study at large: TCR sequence clusters from the two donors were found to be largely donor specific. Two young, previously healthy adult volunteers, one female and one male, were included in the cohort. Longitudinal TCRalpha and TCRbeta repertoire sequencing tracked T-cell clones expanding and contracting after mild COVID-19 in a couple of donors. The paper as a whole reports these results and caveats: The second-wave clones that peaked on day 37 were not confirmed to be SARS-CoV-2 specific. The detection of some responding clones in pre-infection memory suggests that pre-existing cross-reactive memory T cells joined the SARS-CoV-2 response. Contracting CD4+ clones turned up mainly in the CM and EM memory subsets, whereas EMRA was where CD8+ clones were enriched. Only two mild cases were covered in the study, and larger cohorts including severe cases with pre-infection samples were considered necessary. Balanced CD4/CD8 phenotypes were observed for clones contracting from day 15 to 85, whereas a bias towards CD4+ was observed for a second wave of clones expanding from day 15 to 37.

Ficoll-Paque density gradient centrifugation was the method used to isolate PBMCs. Sequencing was performed on an Illumina NovaSeq 6000. Using 5'RACE with constant-segment primers, TCRalpha and TCRbeta cDNA libraries were constructed, with sample barcodes and unique molecular identifiers added in the process. Trizol reagent was used to extract RNA from every sample. The libraries were amplified in two PCR steps, and the second step added a second sample barcode and Illumina TruSeq adapters. Libraries were sequenced on an Illumina NovaSeq with 2 x 150 bp paired-end reads. The original methods were these. Demultiplexing of reads and collapsing into UMI-guided consensus sequences were performed with migec v1.2.7. Using mixcr v2.1.11, UMI consensuses were aligned to TRA and TRB V and J templates and then assembled into clonotypes. Clonotypes were classified as expanded or contracted when called significant by both edgeR and NoisET, with noise models trained on biological replicates. For edgeR calls, the thresholds were a false discovery rate-adjusted p below 0.01 and a log2 fold-change of 1. As an exploratory analysis of dynamics, PCA with hierarchical clustering was applied to max-normalized trajectories of the 1000 most abundant clonotypes. The CD4 or CD8 phenotype of responding clones was assigned using the separately sequenced CD4+ and CD8+ repertoires. TCRdb trimmed the raw reads at Q25, called clones with MiXCR and kept productive beta chains. Each entry merges the rows of one CDR3 protein and shows their most common DNA and genes. The V and J calls come from TCRdb's annotation, not from the publication. The sample table lists approximately 250,000 distinct CDR3 sequences, 16% of them with a count of one. The ten largest clones take up approximately 23% of the sample.

This clonotype appeared a few times. Its antigen has not been determined. Within one base of it there is no much larger clone, and no base qualities were kept. This clonotype originated in a man aged 18-30 years who had mild COVID-19 (a few samples of this study predate the infection). The sample titles of this study are shuffled in the database, so cell type and time point are left out; the donor was told from shared clones. What was sequenced was PBMCs or a T cell subset sorted from them (not recorded which).

The CDR3 protein: CASSLWGLAPDTQYF. The bases read TGTGCCAGCAGTTTATGGGGACTAGCCCCAGATACGCAGTATTTT. The chain couples TRBV12-3 or TRBV12-4 to TRBJ2-3; the junction holds 9 bases that match TRBD2. There are 15 amino acids in the CDR3, from cysteine to phenylalanine inclusive. Only the CDR3 part of the read is kept: 45 bases, read in frame from the first base. Compared with germline, V lacks 2 bases and J lacks 4 bases; bases without a gene match: 4.